This T cell receptor beta chain was sequenced in a study of PD-L1 blockade in urothelial cancer. Study context: Prior chemotherapy in patients spanned 0 to 3 regimens.

The CDR3 runs 14 residues. From germline, CDR1 is SGHAT and CDR2 FQNNGV. With respect to this clone: Relative to the germline gene, one junction end is altered; a read error may explain this.

TCRdb keeps only in-frame clones here, not all; method: immunoSEQ multiplex PCR. The sample has roughly 60,000 clones, more than 65% seen once. The chain has TRBV11-2 and TRBJ2-7; TRBD1 matches 8 bases. The specimen comprised PBMCs, sampled around atezolizumab (anti-PD-L1) treatment. The source of this sequence is a man between 65 and 85 years old with urothelial cancer. The CDR3 here is CASSVDRGSYEQYF. The CDR3 DNA follows: TGTGCCAGCAGCGTAGACAGGGGCTCCTACGAGCAGTACTTC.